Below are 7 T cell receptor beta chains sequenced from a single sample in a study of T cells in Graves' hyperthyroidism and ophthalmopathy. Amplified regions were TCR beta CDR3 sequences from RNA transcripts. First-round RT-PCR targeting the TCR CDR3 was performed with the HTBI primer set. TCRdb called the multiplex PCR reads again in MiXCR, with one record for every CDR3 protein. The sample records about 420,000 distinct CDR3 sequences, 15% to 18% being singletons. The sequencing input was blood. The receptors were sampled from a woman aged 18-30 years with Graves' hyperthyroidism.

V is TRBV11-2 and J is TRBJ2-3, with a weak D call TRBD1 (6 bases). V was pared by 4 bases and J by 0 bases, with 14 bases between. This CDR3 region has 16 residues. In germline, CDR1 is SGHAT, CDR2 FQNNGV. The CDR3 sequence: CASSSGDRLSTDTQYF. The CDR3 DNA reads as TGTGCCAGCAGCTCAGGGGACCGGCTGAGCACAGATACGCAGTATTTT. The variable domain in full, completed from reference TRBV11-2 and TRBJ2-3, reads EAGVAQSPRYKIIEKRQSVAFWCNPISGHATLYWYQQILGQGPKLLIQFQNNGVVDDSQLPKDRFSAERLKGVDSTLKIQPAKLEDSAVYLCASSSGDRLSTDTQYFGPGTRLTVL.

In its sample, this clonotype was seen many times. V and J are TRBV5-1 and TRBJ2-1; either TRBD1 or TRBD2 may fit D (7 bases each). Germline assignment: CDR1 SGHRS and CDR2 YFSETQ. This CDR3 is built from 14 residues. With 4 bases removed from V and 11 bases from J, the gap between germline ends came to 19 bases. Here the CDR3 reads CASSGGDSDIKQFF. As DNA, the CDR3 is TGCGCCAGCAGCGGGGGGGACAGTGACATTAAGCAGTTCTTC.

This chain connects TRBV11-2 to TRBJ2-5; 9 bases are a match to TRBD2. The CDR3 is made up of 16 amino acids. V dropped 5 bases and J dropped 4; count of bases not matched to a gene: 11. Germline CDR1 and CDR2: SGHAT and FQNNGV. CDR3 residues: CASSRPAGGSGETQYF. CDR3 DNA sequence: TGTGCCAGCAGCCGCCCGGCGGGAGGGTCGGGAGAGACCCAGTACTTC.

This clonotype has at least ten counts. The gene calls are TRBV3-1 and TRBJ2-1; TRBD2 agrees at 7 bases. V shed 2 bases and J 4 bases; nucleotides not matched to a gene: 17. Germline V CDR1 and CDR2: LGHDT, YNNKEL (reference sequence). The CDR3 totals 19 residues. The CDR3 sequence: CASSQFIGRAGRKYNEQFF. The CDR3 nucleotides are TGTGCCAGCAGCCAATTTATTGGGAGAGCGGGAAGAAAATACAATGAGCAGTTCTTC.

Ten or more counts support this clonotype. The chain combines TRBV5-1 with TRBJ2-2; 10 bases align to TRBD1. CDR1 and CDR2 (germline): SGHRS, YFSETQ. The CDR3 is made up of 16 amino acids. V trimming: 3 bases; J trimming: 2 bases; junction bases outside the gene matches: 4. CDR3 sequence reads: CASSSGTGVNTGELFF. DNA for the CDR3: TGCGCCAGCAGCTCCGGGACAGGGGTCAACACCGGGGAGCTGTTTTTT.

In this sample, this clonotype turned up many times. The DNA of the CDR3 is TGTGCCAGCAGCTTAGAATTGCGGGAATCCAACTATGGCTACACCTTC. Its translation is CASSLELRESNYGYTF. This sequence joins TRBV13 and TRBJ1-2; D gene unclear. CDR3 length: 16 amino acids. V lost 1 base, J lost 2 bases, and 14 bases lay in between. Germline assignment: CDR1 PRHDT and CDR2 FYEKMQ (reference sequence). Full variable domain (outside the CDR3, taken from reference TRBV13 and TRBJ1-2): AAGVIQSPRHLIKEKRETATLKCYPIPRHDTVYWYQQGPGQDPQFLISFYEKMQSDKGSIPDRFSAQQFSDYHSELNMSSLELGDSALYFCASSLELRESNYGYTFGSGTRLTVV.

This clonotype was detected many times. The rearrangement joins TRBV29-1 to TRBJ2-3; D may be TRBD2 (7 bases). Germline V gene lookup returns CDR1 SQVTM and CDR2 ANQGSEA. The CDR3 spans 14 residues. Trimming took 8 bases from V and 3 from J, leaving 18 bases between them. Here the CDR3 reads CSTAGRGSTDTQYF. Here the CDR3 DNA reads TGCAGCACCGCGGGGAGGGGGAGTACAGATACGCAGTATTTT.